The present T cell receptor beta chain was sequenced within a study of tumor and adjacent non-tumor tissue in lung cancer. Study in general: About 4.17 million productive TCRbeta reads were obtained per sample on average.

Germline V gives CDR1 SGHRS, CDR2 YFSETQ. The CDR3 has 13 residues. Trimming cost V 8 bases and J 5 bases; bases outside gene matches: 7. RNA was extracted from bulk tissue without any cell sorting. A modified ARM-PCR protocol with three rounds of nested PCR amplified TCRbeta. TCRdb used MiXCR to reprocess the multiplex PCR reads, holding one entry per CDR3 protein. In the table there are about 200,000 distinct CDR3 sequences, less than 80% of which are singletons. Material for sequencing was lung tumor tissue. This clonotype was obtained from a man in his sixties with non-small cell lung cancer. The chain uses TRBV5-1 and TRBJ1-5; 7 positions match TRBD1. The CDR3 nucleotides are TGCGCCAGTCGACAGGGTATGGATCAGCCCCAGCATTTT. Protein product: CASRQGMDQPQHF.